Below, 21 T cell receptor beta chains from the same sample are listed, as sequenced in a study of shared clonotypes between healthy human individuals. Clones were sequenced by immunoSEQ multiplex PCR, and TCRdb holds only the in-frame ones, with some missing. The data show 2 million or so clones, less than 95% seen once. Selected positively for CCR7 and CD45RO-negative, naive CD8 cells excluded terminally differentiated effector memory CD45RA+ cells. Source material: naive CD8+ T cells sorted from blood. Every receptor here comes from a man between 18 and 29 years old in good health.

The table lists this clone with a count of one. Other DNA sequences from this sample encode an identical CDR3 as well. The chain recombines TRBV5-1 with TRBJ1-1; the match to TRBD1 covers 8 bases. Trimming cost V 0 bases and J 5 bases; bases outside gene matches: 0. CDR3 length: 13 amino acids. Germline values: CDR1 SGHRS, CDR2 YFSETQ. The CDR3 region has the DNA TGCGCCAGCAGCTTGGACAGGGGGACTGAAGCTTTCTTT. Protein product: CASSLDRGTEAFF.

As to this clone: The sample holds other DNA sequences that translate to the same CDR3. This chain links TRBV7-9 with TRBJ2-2, with unresolved D. The CDR3 consists of 14 residues. Germline-derived CDR1 and CDR2 are SEHNR and FQNEAQ (reference sequence). The V gene lost 1 base and the J gene lost 4 bases, with 7 bases spanning the gap. CDR3 region: CASSLVDLTGELFF. In nucleotides, the CDR3 is TGTGCCAGCAGCTTAGTGGACCTCACCGGGGAGCTGTTTTTT.

Of note for this clone: Other DNA sequences in this specimen translate into the identical CDR3. The rearrangement joins TRBV18 to TRBJ1-2; the match to TRBD1 covers 10 bases. The CDR3 spans 14 residues. The junction had 7 bases not matched to a gene; V was cut back by 6 bases and J by 6 bases. Germline lookup yields CDR1 KGHSH and CDR2 LQKENI. The CDR3 here is CASSPPGTGDGYTF. The CDR3 DNA reads TGTGCCAGCTCTCCCCCAGGGACAGGGGATGGCTACACCTTC.

J is TRBJ2-7 and V is TRBV7-9; 8 bases line up with TRBD2. V lost 1 base and J lost 9; bases outside the gene matches: 8. The CDR3 runs 14 residues. CDR1 is SEHNR and CDR2 is FQNEAQ in the germline V gene (reference sequence). The CDR3 DNA reads TGTGCCAGCAGCTTAGTAGGCGGGGGGTTCGGGCAGTACTTC. Its translation is CASSLVGGGFGQYF.

Of note for this clone: The sample contains more than one DNA sequence encoding this CDR3. V and J are TRBV10-3 and TRBJ2-7; D remains unclear. This CDR3 contains 14 residues. The germline V gene encodes CDR1 ENHRY and CDR2 SYGVKD. Trimming pared 3 bases from V and 1 base from J, leaving 10 bases between. CDR3 DNA sequence: TGTGCCATCAGTGAAGAGAACAGTTCCTACGAGCAGTACTTC. This translates into CAISEENSSYEQYF.

The chain couples TRBV19 to TRBJ2-1; 13 nucleotides agree with TRBD2. The CDR3 sequence is 16 residues long. The V segment lost 5 bases and the J segment 0 bases; nucleotides outside the gene matches: 1. Per the germline V gene, CDR1 is LNHDA and CDR2 is SQIVND (reference sequence). The CDR3 DNA follows: TGTGCCAGTAGTTGGACTAGCGGGAGCTCCTACAATGAGCAGTTCTTC. This translates into CASSWTSGSSYNEQFF.

This chain uses TRBV19 with TRBJ2-7; D ambiguous. Germline loops: CDR1 LNHDA, CDR2 SQIVND (reference sequence). This CDR3 spans 13 amino acids. The V end was cut by 5 bases, the J end by 2 bases, with 10 bases between. The CDR3 DNA follows: TGTGCCAGTAGTTGGCAGGCCACCTACGAGCAGTACTTC. Protein: CASSWQATYEQYF.

The V call is TRBV30, the J call TRBJ1-2; D gene unclear. Germline V gene lookup returns CDR1 GTSNPN and CDR2 SVGIG (reference sequence). Deletions cut 0 bases from V and 0 bases from J, with 11 bases between. The CDR3 has 15 residues. The CDR3 reads CAWSVLLWANYGYTF. CDR3 DNA: TGTGCCTGGAGTGTACTTTTGTGGGCTAACTATGGCTACACCTTC.

This clone was counted once. This chain connects TRBV10-3 to TRBJ2-1; 9 positions match TRBD2. This CDR3 is 15 amino acids long. After removal of 6 bases from V and 6 bases from J, the junction contained 9 bases not matched to a gene. CDR1 and CDR2 (germline): ENHRY, SYGVKD. This CDR3 is CAISRVAGVGNEQFF. The CDR3 DNA follows: TGTGCCATCAGCCGAGTAGCGGGAGTTGGCAATGAGCAGTTCTTC.

The chain is built from TRBV5-6 and TRBJ1-2; 9 bases align to TRBD1. The germline CDR1 and CDR2 sequences are SGHDT and YYEEEE. The V and J ends lost 1 base and 8 bases, in that order; junction bases with no gene match: 15. There are 17 residues in the CDR3. CDR3 region: CASSLNVMWTGEEGYTF. In nucleotides, the CDR3 is TGTGCCAGCAGCTTGAATGTAATGTGGACAGGGGAAGAGGGCTACACCTTC.

The V and J genes are TRBV28 and TRBJ2-3; 7 positions match TRBD2. The J segment lost 8 bases and the V segment lost 6 bases, leaving 17 bases of the junction unmatched. Germline loops: CDR1 MDHEN, CDR2 SYDVKM. CDR3 length: 16 amino acids. CDR3 sequence (DNA): TGTGCCAGCAGCCAACTGTGGCTAGCCGGGGGGACTACGCAGTATTTT. This encodes CASSQLWLAGGTTQYF.

Only one count was recorded for this clone. The chain carries TRBV28 and TRBJ1-2; no firm D call. The CDR3 covers 15 residues. With 5 bases removed from V and 3 bases from J, the gap between germline ends came to 16 bases. Germline loops: CDR1 MDHEN, CDR2 SYDVKM. CDR3 DNA: TGTGCCAGCAGTCCCCCCGGGCAGACCCACTATGGCTACACCTTC. It translates to CASSPPGQTHYGYTF.

The chain joins TRBV5-6 to TRBJ1-1, with TRBD1 matching 12 bases. Germline values: CDR1 SGHDT, CDR2 YYEEEE. V lost 2 bases, J lost 4 bases, and 15 bases stayed unmatched. The CDR3 spans 19 residues. This chain's CDR3 is CASSFILGTGGSYGTEAFF. DNA of the CDR3: TGTGCCAGCAGCTTTATTTTGGGGACAGGGGGCTCGTATGGCACTGAAGCTTTCTTT. The full variable domain, completed using reference TRBV5-6 and TRBJ1-1, is DAGVTQSPTHLIKTRGQQVTLRCSPKSGHDTVSWYQQALGQGPQFIFQYYEEEERQRGNFPDRFSGHQFPNYSSELNVNALLLGDSALYLCASSFILGTGGSYGTEAFFGQGTRLTVV.

This chain connects TRBV7-9 to TRBJ2-5; 7 bases line up with TRBD1. Germline trimming cut 5 bases from V and 6 bases from J; bases unmatched to any gene: 9. Germline CDR1 is SEHNR and CDR2 is FQNEAQ (reference sequence). The CDR3 spans 14 residues. The CDR3 bases are TGTGCCAGCAGCCCAGTTGAGGGGGCGAAGACCCAGTACTTC. Its translation: CASSPVEGAKTQYF.

This clone was observed once. The CDR3 nucleotides are TGCGCCAGCAGCCCGGATGGGAGGGGAAACATTCAGTACTTC. Translation gives CASSPDGRGNIQYF. This chain links TRBV4-1 with TRBJ2-4; 7 bases match TRBD2. The CDR3 loop spans 14 amino acids. J lost 6 bases, V lost 4 bases, and 6 bases had no gene match. The germline gives CDR1 MGHRA, CDR2 YSYEKL.

The chain is built from TRBV7-2 and TRBJ2-3, with TRBD2 matching over 9 bases. V lost 5 bases and J lost 3; bases outside the gene matches: 9. The CDR3 sequence is 16 residues long. Germline V gene lookup returns CDR1 SGHTA and CDR2 FQGNSA. The CDR3 here is CASSPLAGVSTDTQYF. The CDR3 DNA follows: TGTGCCAGCAGCCCATTAGCGGGAGTTTCGACAGATACGCAGTATTTT.

Comment on this clone: This may be a read error, as it is one base from a much larger clone. The V call is TRBV30, the J call TRBJ1-1; D is possibly TRBD1 (5 bases). The CDR3 is 12 amino acids. The V gene lost 3 bases and the J gene lost 5 bases, with 10 bases spanning the gap. The germline gives CDR1 GTSNPN, CDR2 SVGIG (reference sequence). Written as DNA, the CDR3 is TGTGCCTGGAGCGCCCGGGGGACTGAAGCTTTCTTT. It specifies CAWSARGTEAFF.

The count of this clone is one. The chain has TRBV27 and TRBJ1-2; D not resolved. CDR1 and CDR2 from the germline V gene are MNHEY and SMNVEV (reference sequence). V lost 6 bases to trimming and J lost 5 bases, with 16 bases between them. The CDR3 extends over 14 amino acids. The CDR3: CASSPLGVPYGYTF. DNA for the CDR3: TGTGCCAGCAGCCCCCTTGGGGTTCCTTATGGCTACACCTTC.

The chain recombines TRBV28 with TRBJ2-7, with D unresolved. The CDR3 is 12 amino acids. CDR1 and CDR2 (germline): MDHEN, SYDVKM. V was pared by 5 bases and J by 3 bases, with 8 bases between. CDR3 in amino acids: CASSIDIYEQYF. CDR3 in DNA: TGTGCCAGCAGTATCGACATCTACGAGCAGTACTTC.

The V call is TRBV28, the J call TRBJ2-7; D might be TRBD1 (5 bases). The germline V gene encodes CDR1 MDHEN and CDR2 SYDVKM. This CDR3 comprises 15 residues. V was trimmed by 3 bases and J by 3 bases, leaving 15 bases between them. The CDR3 sequence is CASSLPGSEYYEQYF. CDR3 nucleotides: TGTGCCAGCAGTTTGCCAGGGTCAGAGTACTACGAGCAGTACTTC.

V gene TRBV4-1 combines with J gene TRBJ2-3; TRBD2 matches at 7 bases. The trim removed 0 bases at V and 3 bases at J, leaving 6 bases unmatched. The CDR3 is 16 residues long. Germline V gives CDR1 MGHRA, CDR2 YSYEKL. CDR3 region: CASSQDPSGVTDTQYF. DNA for the CDR3: TGCGCCAGCAGCCAAGATCCAAGCGGGGTGACAGATACGCAGTATTTT.